This T cell receptor beta chain was observed in a study of a mutant IDH1 vaccine in newly diagnosed glioma. Across the whole study: Commencement of vaccination occurred 4-6 weeks following radiotherapy alone, or concurrently with temozolomide cycles.

Time point in this sample: week 5, during vaccination. In the vaccine, a single dose held 300 ug of the mutant IDH1 20-mer peptide, along with topical imiquimod. V lost 6 bases, J lost 3 bases, and 5 bases stayed unmatched. Germline V gene lookup returns CDR1 SNHLY and CDR2 FYNNEI. CDR3 length: 14 amino acids. Remarks on this clone: The antigen is not known.

TCRdb's table, derived via immunoSEQ multiplex PCR, lists solely in-frame clones and lacks some. Of 30,000 to 40,000 clones in the sample, about 86% were seen once. This clonotype was obtained from a man younger than 40 with glioma. The chain has TRBV2 and TRBJ1-3, with 7 bases aligning to TRBD1. Sequenced here: PBMCs, sampled from a glioma patient whose treatment included an IDH1 peptide vaccine. CDR3 coding DNA: TGTGCCAGCAGGGGGGACAGTTATGGAAACACCATATATTTT. The encoded protein is CASRGDSYGNTIYF.